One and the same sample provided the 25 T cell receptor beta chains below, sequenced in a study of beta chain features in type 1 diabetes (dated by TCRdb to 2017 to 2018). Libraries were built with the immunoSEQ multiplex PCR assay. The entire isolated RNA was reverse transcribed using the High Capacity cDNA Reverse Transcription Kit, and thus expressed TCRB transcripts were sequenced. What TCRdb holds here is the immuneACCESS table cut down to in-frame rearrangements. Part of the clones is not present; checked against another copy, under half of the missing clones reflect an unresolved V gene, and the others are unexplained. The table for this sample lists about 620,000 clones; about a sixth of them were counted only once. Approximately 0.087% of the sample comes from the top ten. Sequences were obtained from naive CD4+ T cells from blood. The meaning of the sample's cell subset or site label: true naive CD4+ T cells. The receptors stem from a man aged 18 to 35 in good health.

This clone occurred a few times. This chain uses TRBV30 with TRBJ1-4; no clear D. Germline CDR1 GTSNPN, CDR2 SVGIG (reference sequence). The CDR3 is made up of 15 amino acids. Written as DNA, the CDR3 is TGTGCTTCGTCGAACAGCCTTGCAACTAATGAAAAACTGTTTTTT. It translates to CASSNSLATNEKLFF. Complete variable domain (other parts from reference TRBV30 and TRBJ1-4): SQTIHQWPATLVQPVGSPLSLECTVEGTSNPNLYWYRQAAGRGLQLLFYSVGIGQISSEVPQNLSASRPQDRQFILSSKKLLLSDSGFYLCASSNSLATNEKLFFGSGTQLSVL.

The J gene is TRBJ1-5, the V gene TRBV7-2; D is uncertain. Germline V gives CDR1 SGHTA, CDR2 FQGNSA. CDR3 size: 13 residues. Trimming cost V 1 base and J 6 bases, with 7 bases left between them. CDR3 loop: CASSLEGVQPQHF. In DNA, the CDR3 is TGTGCCAGCAGCTTAGAAGGTGTTCAGCCCCAGCATTTT.

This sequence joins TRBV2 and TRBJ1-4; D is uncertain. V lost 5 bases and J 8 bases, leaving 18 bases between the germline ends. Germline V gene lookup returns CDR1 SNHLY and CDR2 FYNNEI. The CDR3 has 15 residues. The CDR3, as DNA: TGTGCCAGCAGTTCGGACCAGCCCCATAGGGAAAAACTGTTTTTT. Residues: CASSSDQPHREKLFF.

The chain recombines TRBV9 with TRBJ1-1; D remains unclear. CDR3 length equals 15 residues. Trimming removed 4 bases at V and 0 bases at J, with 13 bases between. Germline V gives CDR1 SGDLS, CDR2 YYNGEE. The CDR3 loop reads CASSFGPALNTEAFF. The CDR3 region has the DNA TGTGCCAGCAGCTTCGGGCCGGCTTTGAACACTGAAGCTTTCTTT. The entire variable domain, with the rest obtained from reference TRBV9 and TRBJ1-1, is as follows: DSGVTQTPKHLITATGQRVTLRCSPRSGDLSVYWYQQSLDQGLQFLIQYYNGEERAKGNILERFSAQQFPDLHSELNLSSLELGDSALYFCASSFGPALNTEAFFGQGTRLTVV.

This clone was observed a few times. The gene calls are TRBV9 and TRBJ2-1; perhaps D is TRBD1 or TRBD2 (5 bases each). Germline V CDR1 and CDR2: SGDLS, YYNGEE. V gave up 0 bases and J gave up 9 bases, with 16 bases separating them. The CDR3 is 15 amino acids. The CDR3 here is CASSVGGAPIGEQFF. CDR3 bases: TGTGCCAGCAGCGTAGGAGGGGCCCCAATAGGTGAGCAGTTCTTC.

CDR3 sequence (DNA): TGTGCCAGCAGCTTCAGGGTACAAGAGACCCAGTACTTC. Its translation is CASSFRVQETQYF. This chain uses TRBV7-2 with TRBJ2-5; weak D call: TRBD1 (5 bases). CDR3 size: 13 residues. Trimming removed 3 bases from V and 2 bases from J, with 7 bases in between. Looked up from germline, CDR1 is SGHTA and CDR2 is FQGNSA.

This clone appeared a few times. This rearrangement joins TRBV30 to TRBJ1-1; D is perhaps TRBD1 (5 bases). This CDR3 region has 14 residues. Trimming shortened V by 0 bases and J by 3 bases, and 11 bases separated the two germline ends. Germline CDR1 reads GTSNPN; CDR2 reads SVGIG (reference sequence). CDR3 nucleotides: TGTGCCTGGAGTGTACAGGCGGGGTACACTGAAGCTTTCTTT. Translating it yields CAWSVQAGYTEAFF. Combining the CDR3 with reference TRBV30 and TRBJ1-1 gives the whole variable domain SQTIHQWPATLVQPVGSPLSLECTVEGTSNPNLYWYRQAAGRGLQLLFYSVGIGQISSEVPQNLSASRPQDRQFILSSKKLLLSDSGFYLCAWSVQAGYTEAFFGQGTRLTVV.

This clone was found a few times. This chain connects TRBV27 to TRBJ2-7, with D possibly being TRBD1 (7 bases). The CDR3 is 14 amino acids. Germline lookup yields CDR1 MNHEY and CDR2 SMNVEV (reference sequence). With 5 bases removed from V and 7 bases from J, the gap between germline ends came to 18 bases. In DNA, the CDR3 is TGTGCCAGCAGTCCCCACAGGGGAGGAGAGGAGCAGTACTTC. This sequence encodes CASSPHRGGEEQYF.

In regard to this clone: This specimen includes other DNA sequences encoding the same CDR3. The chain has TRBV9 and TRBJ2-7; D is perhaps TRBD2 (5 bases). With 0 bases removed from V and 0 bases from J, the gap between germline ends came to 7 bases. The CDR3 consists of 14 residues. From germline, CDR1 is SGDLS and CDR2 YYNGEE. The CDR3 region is CASSVVGSSYEQYF. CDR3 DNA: TGTGCCAGCAGCGTAGTTGGGAGCTCCTACGAGCAGTACTTC.

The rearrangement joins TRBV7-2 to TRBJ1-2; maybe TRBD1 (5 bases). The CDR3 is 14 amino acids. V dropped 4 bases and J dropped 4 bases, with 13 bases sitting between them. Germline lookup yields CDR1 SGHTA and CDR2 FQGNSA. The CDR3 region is CASSSAGTLYGYTF. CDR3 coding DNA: TGTGCCAGCAGCTCCGCCGGGACCCTCTATGGCTACACCTTC.

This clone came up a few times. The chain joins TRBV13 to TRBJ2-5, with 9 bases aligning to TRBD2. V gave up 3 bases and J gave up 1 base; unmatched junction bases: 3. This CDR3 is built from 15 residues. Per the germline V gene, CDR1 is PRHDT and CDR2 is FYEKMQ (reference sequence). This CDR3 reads CASSFSGGRQETQYF. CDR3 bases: TGTGCCAGCAGCTTCAGCGGGGGGCGCCAAGAGACCCAGTACTTC.

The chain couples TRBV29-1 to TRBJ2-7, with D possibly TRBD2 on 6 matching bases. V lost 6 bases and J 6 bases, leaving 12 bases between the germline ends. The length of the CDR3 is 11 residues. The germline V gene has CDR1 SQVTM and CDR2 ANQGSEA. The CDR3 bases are TGCAGCGTCGCCGGGGGAGGCGAGCAGTACTTC. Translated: CSVAGGGEQYF.

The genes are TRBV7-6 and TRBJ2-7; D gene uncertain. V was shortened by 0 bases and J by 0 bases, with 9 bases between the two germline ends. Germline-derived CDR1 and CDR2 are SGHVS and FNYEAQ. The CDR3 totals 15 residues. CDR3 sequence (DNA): TGTGCCAGCAGCTTAGCCGAAACAAGCTCCTACGAGCAGTACTTC. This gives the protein CASSLAETSSYEQYF.

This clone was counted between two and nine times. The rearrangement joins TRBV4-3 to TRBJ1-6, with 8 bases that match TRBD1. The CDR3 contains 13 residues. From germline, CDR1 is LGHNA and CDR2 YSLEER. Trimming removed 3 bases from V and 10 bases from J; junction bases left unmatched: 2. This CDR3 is CASSQDRASPLHF. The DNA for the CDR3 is TGCGCCAGCAGCCAGGACAGGGCCTCACCCCTCCACTTT.

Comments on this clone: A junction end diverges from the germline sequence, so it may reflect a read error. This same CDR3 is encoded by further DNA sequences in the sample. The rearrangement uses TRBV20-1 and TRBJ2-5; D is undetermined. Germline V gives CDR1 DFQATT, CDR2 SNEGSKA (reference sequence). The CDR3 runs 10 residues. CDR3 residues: CSARQETQYF. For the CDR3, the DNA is TGCAGTGCCCGACAAGAAACCCAGTACTTC.

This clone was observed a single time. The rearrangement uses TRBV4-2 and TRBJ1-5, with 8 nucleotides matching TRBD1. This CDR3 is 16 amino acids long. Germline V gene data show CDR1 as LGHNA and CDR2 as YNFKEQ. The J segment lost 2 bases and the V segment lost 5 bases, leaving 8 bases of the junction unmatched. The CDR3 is CASSDWDRRGNQPQHF. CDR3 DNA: TGTGCCAGCAGCGACTGGGACAGGAGGGGCAATCAGCCCCAGCATTTT.

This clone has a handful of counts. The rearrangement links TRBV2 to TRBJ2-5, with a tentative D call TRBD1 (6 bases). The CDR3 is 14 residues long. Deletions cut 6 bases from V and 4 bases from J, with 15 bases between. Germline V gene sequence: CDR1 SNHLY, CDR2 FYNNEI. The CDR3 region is CASSGGWGLETQYF. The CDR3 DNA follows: TGTGCCAGCAGCGGAGGCTGGGGGCTAGAGACCCAGTACTTC. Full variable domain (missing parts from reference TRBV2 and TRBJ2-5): EPEVTQTPSHQVTQMGQEVILRCVPISNHLYFYWYRQILGQKVEFLVSFYNNEISEKSEIFDDQFSVERPDGSNFTLKIRSTKLEDSAMYFCASSGGWGLETQYFGPGTRLLVL.

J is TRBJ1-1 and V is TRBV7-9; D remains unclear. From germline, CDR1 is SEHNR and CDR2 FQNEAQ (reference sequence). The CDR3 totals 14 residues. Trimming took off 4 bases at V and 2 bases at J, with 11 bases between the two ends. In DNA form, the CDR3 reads TGTGCCAGCAGCTCCCCATTGTCAAACACTGAAGCTTTCTTT. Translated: CASSSPLSNTEAFF. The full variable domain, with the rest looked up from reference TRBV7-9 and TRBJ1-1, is DTGVSQNPRHKITKRGQNVTFRCDPISEHNRLYWYRQTLGQGPEFLTYFQNEAQLEKSRLLSDRFSAERPKGSFSTLEIQRTEQGDSAMYLCASSSPLSNTEAFFGQGTRLTVV.

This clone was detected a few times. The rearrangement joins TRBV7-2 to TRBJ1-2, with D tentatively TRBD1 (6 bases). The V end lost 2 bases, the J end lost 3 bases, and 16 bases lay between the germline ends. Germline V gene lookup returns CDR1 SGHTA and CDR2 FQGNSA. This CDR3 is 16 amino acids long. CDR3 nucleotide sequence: TGTGCCAGCAGCTTAAGGCGGTCGGGGGCTGACTATGGCTACACCTTC. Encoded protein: CASSLRRSGADYGYTF.

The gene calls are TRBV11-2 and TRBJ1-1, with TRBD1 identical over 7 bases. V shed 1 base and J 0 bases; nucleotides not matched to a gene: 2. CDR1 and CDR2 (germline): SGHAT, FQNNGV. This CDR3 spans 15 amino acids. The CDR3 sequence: CASSLATGVNTEAFF. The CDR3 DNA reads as TGTGCCAGCAGCTTAGCTACAGGGGTGAACACTGAAGCTTTCTTT.

CDR3 sequence (DNA): TGTGCCAGCAGTCCCGCCGGGACAGGTGGACACGAGCAGTACTTC. This codes for CASSPAGTGGHEQYF. The chain couples TRBV28 to TRBJ2-7; TRBD1 matches 8 bases. Per the germline V gene, CDR1 is MDHEN and CDR2 is SYDVKM. The CDR3 is 15 amino acids. V was clipped by 5 bases and J by 5 bases; unmatched bases: 11. The variable domain in full, with the rest retrieved from reference TRBV28 and TRBJ2-7, is DVKVTQSSRYLVKRTGEKVFLECVQDMDHENMFWYRQDPGLGLRLIYFSYDVKMKEKGDIPEGYSVSREKKERFSLILESASTNQTSMYLCASSPAGTGGHEQYFGPGTRLTVT.

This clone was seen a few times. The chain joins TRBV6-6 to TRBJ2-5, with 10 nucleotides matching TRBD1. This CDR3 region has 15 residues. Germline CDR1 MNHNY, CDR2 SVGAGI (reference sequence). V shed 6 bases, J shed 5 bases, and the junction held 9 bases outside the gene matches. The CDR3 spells CASSLLTGGIETQYF. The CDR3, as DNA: TGTGCCAGCAGCCTCCTGACAGGGGGCATCGAGACCCAGTACTTC.

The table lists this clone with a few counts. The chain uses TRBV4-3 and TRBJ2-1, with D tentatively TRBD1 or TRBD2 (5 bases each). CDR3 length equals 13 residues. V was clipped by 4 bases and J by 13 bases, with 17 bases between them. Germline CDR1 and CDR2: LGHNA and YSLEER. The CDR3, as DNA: TGCGCCAGCAGCCCCAGGGAGAGGCAACGCCAGTTCTTC. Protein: CASSPRERQRQFF.

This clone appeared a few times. As DNA, the CDR3 is TGTGCCAGCAGCCATACAGGGGGTAGTAGCAATCAGCCCCAGCATTTT. Translation: CASSHTGGSSNQPQHF. The chain links TRBV5-6 to TRBJ1-5, with TRBD1 identical over 8 bases. CDR3 length: 16 residues. Germline-derived CDR1 and CDR2 are SGHDT and YYEEEE. V trimming: 4 bases; J trimming: 0 bases; junction bases outside the gene matches: 6.

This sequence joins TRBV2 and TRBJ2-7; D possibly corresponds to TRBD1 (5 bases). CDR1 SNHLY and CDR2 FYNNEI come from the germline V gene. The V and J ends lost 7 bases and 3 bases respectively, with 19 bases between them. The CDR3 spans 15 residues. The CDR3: CASKIGRATFYEQYF. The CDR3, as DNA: TGTGCCAGCAAGATCGGCAGGGCGACCTTCTACGAGCAGTACTTC.